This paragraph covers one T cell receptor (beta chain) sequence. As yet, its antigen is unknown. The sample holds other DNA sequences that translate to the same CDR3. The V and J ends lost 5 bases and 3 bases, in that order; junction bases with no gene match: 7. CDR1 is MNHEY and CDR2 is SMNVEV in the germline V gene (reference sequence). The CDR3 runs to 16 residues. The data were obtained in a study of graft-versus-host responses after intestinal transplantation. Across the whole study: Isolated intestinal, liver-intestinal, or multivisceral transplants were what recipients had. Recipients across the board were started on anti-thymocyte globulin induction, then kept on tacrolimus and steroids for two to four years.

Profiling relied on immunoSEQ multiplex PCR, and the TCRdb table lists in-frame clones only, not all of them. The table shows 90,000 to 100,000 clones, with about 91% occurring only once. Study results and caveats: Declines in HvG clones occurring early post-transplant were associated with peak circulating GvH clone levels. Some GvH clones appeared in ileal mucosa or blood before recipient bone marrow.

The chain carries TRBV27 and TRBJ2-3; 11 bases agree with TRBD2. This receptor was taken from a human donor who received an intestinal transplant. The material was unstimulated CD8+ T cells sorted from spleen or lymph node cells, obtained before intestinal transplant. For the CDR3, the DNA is TGTGCCAGCAGTCTTTTAGCGGGAGGGCCAACAGATACGCAGTATTTT. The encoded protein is CASSLLAGGPTDTQYF.